The 11 T cell receptor beta chains below were found in one sample sequenced in a study of T cells after yellow fever vaccination. MiXCR, run by TCRdb on the 5' RACE reads, gives a single entry per CDR3 protein. In the table there are under 350,000 distinct CDR3 sequences, over 4% of which are singletons. Sample: PBMCs, taken 5 days after the yellow fever booster vaccination. The receptors derive from a man aged 18 to 30 who received the YFV17D yellow fever vaccine.

The chain combines TRBV27 with TRBJ2-2, with D possibly called TRBD1 or TRBD2 (6 bases each). This CDR3 has 13 residues. The germline gives CDR1 MNHEY, CDR2 SMNVEV (reference sequence). V lost 5 bases, J lost 6 bases, and 10 bases lay in between. The CDR3 reads CASSRGVAGELFF. The CDR3 region has the DNA TGTGCCAGCAGTAGGGGGGTGGCCGGGGAGCTGTTTTTT.

The CDR3 region has the DNA TGTGCCAGCACCCTGGACAGAACCACCGGGGAGCTGTTTTTT. The encoded protein is CASTLDRTTGELFF. The rearrangement uses TRBV7-2 and TRBJ2-2; D might be TRBD1 (6 bases). CDR1 and CDR2 (germline): SGHTA, FQGNSA. The CDR3 totals 14 residues. Trimming took 7 bases from V and 4 from J, leaving 13 bases between them.

This clonotype was seen only a few times. CDR3 in amino acids: CASRTGFEETQYF. The CDR3 coding sequence is TGTGCCAGCAGAACAGGGTTCGAAGAGACCCAGTACTTC. V is TRBV12-3 or TRBV12-4 and J is TRBJ2-5, with D perhaps matching TRBD1 (6 bases). The CDR3 has 13 amino acids. V was cut by 6 bases and J by 3 bases, with 11 bases left in between.

In DNA, the CDR3 is TGTGCCAGCAGTTTAGTGTTGACGAACACTGAAGCTTTCTTT. Translation: CASSLVLTNTEAFF. V and J are TRBV28 and TRBJ1-1, with D uncertain. This CDR3 spans 14 amino acids. V lost 2 bases and J 1 base, leaving 8 bases between the germline ends. Germline CDR1 is MDHEN and CDR2 is SYDVKM.

This clonotype has just a few counts. The rearrangement joins TRBV2 to TRBJ1-4; D unresolved. The CDR3 is made up of 14 amino acids. V was clipped by 2 bases and J by 4 bases, with 8 bases between them. CDR1 and CDR2 (germline): SNHLY, FYNNEI. The CDR3 sequence: CASSELTSNEKLFF. CDR3 in DNA: TGTGCCAGCAGTGAACTCACTAGTAATGAAAAACTGTTTTTT.

This clonotype was seen a handful of times. The chain combines TRBV4-1 with TRBJ2-5; D is undetermined. This CDR3 has 15 residues. CDR1 is MGHRA, CDR2 YSYEKL, per germline. Trimming took 4 bases from V and 2 from J, leaving 14 bases between them. CDR3 region: CASSPRDGDQETQYF. The CDR3 coding sequence is TGCGCCAGCAGCCCGCGCGATGGGGATCAAGAGACCCAGTACTTC.

J is TRBJ1-3 and V is TRBV15, with unresolved D. Trimming took off 4 bases at V and 0 bases at J, with 4 bases between the two ends. Germline lookup yields CDR1 LNHNV and CDR2 YYDKDF (reference sequence). The CDR3 length is 13 residues. In nucleotides, the CDR3 is TGTGCCACCAGCAAGGCCTCTGGAAACACCATATATTTT. It yields the protein CATSKASGNTIYF.

This clonotype was seen at least ten times. V and J are TRBV7-9 and TRBJ1-4; possibly TRBD1 for D (5 bases). This CDR3 comprises 16 residues. The V gene lost 1 base and the J gene lost 10 bases, with 19 bases spanning the gap. The V gene's germline CDR1 is SEHNR and CDR2 FQNEAQ (reference sequence). The CDR3 is CASSLDRRRGEGKLFF. CDR3 DNA sequence: TGTGCCAGCAGCTTAGACCGCCGACGGGGGGAGGGAAAACTGTTTTTT.

V usage is TRBV7-6 and J usage is TRBJ1-2; 9 bases map to TRBD1. The CDR3 sequence is 14 residues long. Per the germline V gene, CDR1 is SGHVS and CDR2 is FNYEAQ. The V segment lost 5 bases and the J segment 8 bases; nucleotides outside the gene matches: 9. The CDR3 nucleotides read TGTGCCAGCAGCGCTACCGGGACAGGGCACGGCTACACCTTC. Translation: CASSATGTGHGYTF.

This clonotype was seen a handful of times. V gene TRBV7-2 combines with J gene TRBJ1-6; D not resolved. Trimming shortened V by 2 bases and J by 11 bases, and 10 bases separated the two germline ends. Germline-derived CDR1 and CDR2 are SGHTA and FQGNSA. This CDR3 comprises 13 residues. DNA of the CDR3: TGTGCCAGCAGCTTAAGCGAGGGTACACCCCTCCACTTT. It encodes CASSLSEGTPLHF.

The J gene is TRBJ2-7, the V gene TRBV20-1; 10 bases are shared with TRBD1. The CDR3 is 13 residues long. The germline V gene encodes CDR1 DFQATT and CDR2 SNEGSKA (reference sequence). The V and J ends lost 5 bases and 2 bases, in that order; junction bases with no gene match: 3. The CDR3 nucleotides are TGCAGTGCTGCCGGACAGGGGGCCTACGAGCAGTACGTC. Translated, it gives CSAAGQGAYEQYV.